The T cell receptor (beta chain) under discussion was sequenced for a study of cytomegalovirus exposure and HLA in healthy donors. Study conclusions and caveats: The availability of immune exposure information extended only to CMV serostatus.

This clone is a singleton in its sample. The target antigen is unknown. The V and J ends lost 3 bases and 7 bases respectively, with 16 bases between them. This CDR3 spans 16 amino acids. Germline V gene lookup returns CDR1 MNHEY and CDR2 SMNVEV (reference sequence). The PCR had 60 Vbeta and 13 Jbeta primers. Profiled with immunoSEQ multiplex PCR; TCRdb holds only in-frame clones, not every one. The sample holds roughly 200,000 clones, about 88% seen once. The sample consisted of PBMCs. The clonotype comes from a woman aged 25-40 years in good health and CMV-seronegative. The chain uses TRBV27 and TRBJ1-6; no reliable D call. The CDR3 DNA is TGTGCCAGCAGTTTGCGGCCCCTCGGCCCCAATTCACCCCTCCACTTT. The encoded protein is CASSLRPLGPNSPLHF.